These T cell receptor beta chains were read from a single sample in a study of spatial heterogeneity in lung cancer. Each CDR3 protein is one row after TCRdb ran MiXCR on the 5' RACE reads. The table lists roughly 7,700 distinct CDR3 sequences, about 3.4% of them singletons. This material consisted of lung tumor tissue, taken at surgery. The receptors derive from a male donor with early-stage non-small cell lung cancer. CDR3s include the opening cysteine and the closing phenylalanine or tryptophan. The D gene is left open where the match is weak. The size entry gives once, few, many or a size class.

>TRBV12-3/TRBV12-4|many|TRBD2|TRBJ2-2
TGTGCCAGCAGCAGACTAGCGGGAGTGCAGAACGGGGAGCTGTTTTTT
CASSRLAGVQNGELFF
>TRBV5-6|many|.|TRBJ2-5
TGTGCCAGCAGCTTGGGGCTAGCTCAAGAGACCCAGTACTTC
CASSLGLAQETQYF
>TRBV7-2|many|.|TRBJ2-5
TGTGCCAGCAGCTTAGGATCCGCAGCGATTCGGGAGACCCAGTACTTC
CASSLGSAAIRETQYF
>TRBV6-5|medium-sized|TRBD1|TRBJ2-5
TGTGCCAGCAGTAGGGACAGACAAGAGACCCAGTACTTC
CASSRDRQETQYF
>TRBV7-9|many|.|TRBJ1-1
TGTGCCAGCAGCCCCCCTACAGGCACCGAAGCTTTCTTT
CASSPPTGTEAFF
>TRBV10-3|many|.|TRBJ2-3
TGTGCCATCAGTGAGGGATACACCTACGGGACAGATACGCAGTATTTT
CAISEGYTYGTDTQYF
>TRBV20-1|many|TRBD2|TRBJ2-5
TGCAGTGCTAGAGATCCTGTTAGCGGGAGATTAGAGACCCAGTACTTC
CSARDPVSGRLETQYF
>TRBV6-5|medium-sized|TRBD1|TRBJ1-2
TGTGCCAGCAGTAGACGGGACAGCTTCGCTGGCTACACCTTC
CASSRRDSFAGYTF
>TRBV20-1|many|.|TRBJ1-3
TGCAGTGCTGGGAGACTAGACTCTGGAAACACCATATATTTT
CSAGRLDSGNTIYF
>TRBV10-3|medium-sized|.|TRBJ1-6
TGTGCCATCAGCGGCGGGCAGGTGGATTCACCCCTCCACTTT
CAISGGQVDSPLHF
>TRBV4-2|many|.|TRBJ2-1
TGTGCCAGCAGCCAGCACCGTGGGGGAGAGGATGACAATGAGCAGTTCTTC
CASSQHRGGEDDNEQFF
>TRBV9|many|.|TRBJ2-5
TGTGCCAGCAGCGTCGCCCTGGGAGAGACCCAGTACTTC
CASSVALGETQYF
>TRBV20-1|many|TRBD2|TRBJ2-1
TGCAGTTCCCATGGGGGCGGGGGGTACAATGAGCAGTTCTTC
CSSHGGGGYNEQFF
>TRBV30|many|.|TRBJ1-1
TGTGCCTGGACTTCCGGCCTCTCTGAAGCTTTCTTT
CAWTSGLSEAFF
>TRBV12-3/TRBV12-4|few|.|TRBJ1-2
TGTGCCAGCAGGGGGGAGGGCTATGGCTACACCTTC
CASRGEGYGYTF
>TRBV20-1|many|.|TRBJ1-2
TGCAGTGCTACCCTCCTCGATCTCGCTAACTATGGCTACACCTTC
CSATLLDLANYGYTF
>TRBV20-1|many|TRBD2|TRBJ2-1
TGCAGTGCTAGGGGTACCGGGACTAGCGGGAGGGAGGAGTTCTTC
CSARGTGTSGREEFF
>TRBV6-2/TRBV6-3|medium-sized|.|TRBJ1-1
TGTGCCAGCAGTTCTGAAATGAACACTGAAGCTTTCTTT
CASSSEMNTEAFF
>TRBV20-1|few|.|TRBJ1-5
TGCAGTGCTAGAGATCCCGTGGTGGGTGGACAGCCCCAGCATTTT
CSARDPVVGGQPQHF
>TRBV10-3|many|TRBD2|TRBJ2-1
TGTGCCATCAGTGTTACTCTAGCGGGAGGGAGCAATGAGCAGTTCTTC
CAISVTLAGGSNEQFF
>TRBV29-1|many|TRBD2|TRBJ2-5
TGCAGCGTCGGTACTAGCGGGAGCGGAGAGACCCAGTACTTC
CSVGTSGSGETQYF
>TRBV5-1|many|TRBD2|TRBJ2-7
TGCGCCAGCAGCTTAAATAGCGGGAGAGTCTCCGAGCAGTACTTC
CASSLNSGRVSEQYF
>TRBV6-4|medium-sized|.|TRBJ2-2
TGTGCCAGCAGTGACAGGCCGGGGAACACCGGGGAGCTGTTTTTT
CASSDRPGNTGELFF